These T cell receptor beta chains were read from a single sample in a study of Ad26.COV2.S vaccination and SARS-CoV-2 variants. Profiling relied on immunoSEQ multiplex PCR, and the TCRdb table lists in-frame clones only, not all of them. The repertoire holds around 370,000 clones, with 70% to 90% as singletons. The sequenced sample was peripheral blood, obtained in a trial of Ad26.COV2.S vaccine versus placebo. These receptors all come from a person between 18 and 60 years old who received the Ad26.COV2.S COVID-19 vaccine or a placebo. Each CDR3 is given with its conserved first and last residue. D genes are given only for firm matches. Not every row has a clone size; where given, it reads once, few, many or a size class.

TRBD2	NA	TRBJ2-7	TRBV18	TGTGCCAGCTCACCTATCCTTCGCGGACTAGGAACCTACGAGCAGTACTTC	CASSPILRGLGTYEQYF
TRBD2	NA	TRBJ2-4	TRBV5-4	TGTGCCAGCAGCTTGCCACTAGCGGGGAGAAGAAACATTCAGTACTTC	CASSLPLAGRRNIQYF
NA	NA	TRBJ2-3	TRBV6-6	TGTGCCAGCAGTTACTCGAAGAGTGGAGGGGCAGATACGCAGTATTTT	CASSYSKSGGADTQYF
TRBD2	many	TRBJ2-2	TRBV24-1	TGTGCCACCAGTGACCGGACTAGGACCACCGGGGAGCTGTTTTTT	CATSDRTRTTGELFF
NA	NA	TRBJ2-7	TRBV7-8	TGTGCCAGCAGCTTAGGATCGTACGAGCAGTACTTC	CASSLGSYEQYF
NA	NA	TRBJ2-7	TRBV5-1	TGCGCCAGCAGCTTGGTGACAGGAGGGCACGAGCAGTACTTC	CASSLVTGGHEQYF
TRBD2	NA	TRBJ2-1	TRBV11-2	TGTGCCAGCAGCCTAAGGGGGACTAGCGCTATTCGCTCCTACAATGAGCAGTTCTTC	CASSLRGTSAIRSYNEQFF
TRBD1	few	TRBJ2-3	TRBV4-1	TGCGCCAGCAGCGCGGACAGGGGGAGCACAGATACGCAGTATTTT	CASSADRGSTDTQYF
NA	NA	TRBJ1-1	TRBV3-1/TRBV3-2	TGTGCCAGCAGCCAGGGACGGAGAAACACTGAAGCTTTCTTT	CASSQGRRNTEAFF
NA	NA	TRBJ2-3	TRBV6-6	TGTGCCAGCAGTTGGGGGATGGGCACAGATACGCAGTATTTT	CASSWGMGTDTQYF
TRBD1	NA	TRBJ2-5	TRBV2	TGTGCCAGCAGCGCAGACAGGGGAAGAGGGGAGACCCAGTACTTC	CASSADRGRGETQYF
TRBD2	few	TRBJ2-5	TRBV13	TGTGCCAGCAGCTTAGGACCTCTAGCGGGGGGGCGGGAGACCCAGTACTTC	CASSLGPLAGGRETQYF
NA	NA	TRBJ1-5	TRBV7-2	TGTGCCAGCAGCGGACAGAGGACTCAGCCCCAGCATTTT	CASSGQRTQPQHF
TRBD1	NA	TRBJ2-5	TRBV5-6	TGTGCCAGCACTCCAGCAGGCAGGACAGGGGAGACCCAGTACTTC	CASTPAGRTGETQYF
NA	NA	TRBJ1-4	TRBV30	TGTGCCTGGAAACAGCAGTCGGCTAATGAAAAACTGTTTTTT	CAWKQQSANEKLFF
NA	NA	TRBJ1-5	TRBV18	TGTGCCAGCTCGCGCCAAAAGGGCAATCAGCCCCAGCATTTT	CASSRQKGNQPQHF
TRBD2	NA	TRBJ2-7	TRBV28	TGTGCCAGCAGTTCTCCCGGGGCTAGCGGGGGGTACGAGCAGTACTTC	CASSSPGASGGYEQYF
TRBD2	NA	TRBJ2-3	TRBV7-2	TGTGCCAGCAGCTCCCGTCTAGCGGGGGGTACAGATACGCAGTATTTT	CASSSRLAGGTDTQYF
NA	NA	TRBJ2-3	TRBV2	TGTGCCAGCAGTGACAGGCCCACAGATACGCAGTATTTT	CASSDRPTDTQYF
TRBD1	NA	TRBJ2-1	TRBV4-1	TGCGCCAGCAGCCAAACGACAGGGCGAGGGCGGGCCTTATCTGCCTACAATGAGCAGTTCTTC	CASSQTTGRGRALSAYNEQFF
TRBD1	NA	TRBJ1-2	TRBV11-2	TGTGCCAGCAGCCTCGGCTCGGGACAGGGATTAAGATATGGCTACACCTTC	CASSLGSGQGLRYGYTF
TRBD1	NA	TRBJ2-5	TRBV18	TGTGCCAGCTCACCTGGACAGGGGGCGGAGACCCAGTACTTC	CASSPGQGAETQYF
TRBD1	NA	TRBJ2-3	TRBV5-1	TGCGCCAGCAGCACCGGGACAGGGCGCACAGATACGCAGTATTTT	CASSTGTGRTDTQYF
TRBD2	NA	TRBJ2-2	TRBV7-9	TGTGCCAGCAGCCGCCTAGCGGGAGGAATTAGGGAGCTGTTTTTT	CASSRLAGGIRELFF
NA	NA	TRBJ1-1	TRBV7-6	TGTGCCAGCTCTGCCAGCGAAAACACTGAAGCTTTCTTT	CASSASENTEAFF
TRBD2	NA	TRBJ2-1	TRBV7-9	TGTGCCAGCAGCCCCGCCGCCCGGCTAGCGGGGAATGAGCAGTTCTTC	CASSPAARLAGNEQFF
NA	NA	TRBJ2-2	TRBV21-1	TGTGCCAGCAGCAAAGCAACGCGGGAGGGGAACACCGGGGAGCTGTTTTTT	CASSKATREGNTGELFF
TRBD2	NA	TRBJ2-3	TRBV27	TGTGCCAGCAGACTGACTAGCGGGAGGGGAGATACGCAGTATTTT	CASRLTSGRGDTQYF
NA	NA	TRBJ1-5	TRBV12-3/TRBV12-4	TGTGCCAGCAGTTTACGAAGCAATCAGCCCCAGCATTTT	CASSLRSNQPQHF
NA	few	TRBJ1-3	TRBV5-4	TGTGCCAGCAGCCCAGGGGTCACCTCTGGAAACACCATATATTTT	CASSPGVTSGNTIYF
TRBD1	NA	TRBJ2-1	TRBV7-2	TGTGCCAGCACCCGACAGGGGGCGCTTTTTAGTGAGCAGTTCTTC	CASTRQGALFSEQFF
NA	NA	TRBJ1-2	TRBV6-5	TGTGCCAGCACCGCACCGCCGGGGGGGATGGATGGCTACACCTTC	CASTAPPGGMDGYTF
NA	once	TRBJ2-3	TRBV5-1	TGCGCCAGCAGTTTCGGAAACACAGATACGCAGTATTTT	CASSFGNTDTQYF
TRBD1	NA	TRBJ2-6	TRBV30	TGTGCCTTGGACAGGGGGTCCGGGGCCAACGTCCTGACTTTC	CALDRGSGANVLTF
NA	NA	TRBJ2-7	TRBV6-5	TGTGCCAGCAGTTACGGGGGCCACTCCTACGAGCAGTACTTC	CASSYGGHSYEQYF
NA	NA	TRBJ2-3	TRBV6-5	TGTGCCAGCAGTCACGGTGGGGATACGCAGTATTTT	CASSHGGDTQYF
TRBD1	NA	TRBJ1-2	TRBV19	TGTGCCAGTAGTATTTTATACGATTGGGACAGGGTTAATGGCTACACCTTC	CASSILYDWDRVNGYTF
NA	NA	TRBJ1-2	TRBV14	TGTGCCAGCAGCCATCACGGCGAGGGGACAACCTATGGCTACACCTTC	CASSHHGEGTTYGYTF
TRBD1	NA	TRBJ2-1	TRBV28	TGTGCCAGCAGTTCAGGGGGCTATCGAGGTGAGCAGTTCTTC	CASSSGGYRGEQFF
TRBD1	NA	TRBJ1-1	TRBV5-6	TGTGCCAGCAGCGGCGGGACAGGGGGTTTTTTGAACACTGAAGCTTTCTTT	CASSGGTGGFLNTEAFF
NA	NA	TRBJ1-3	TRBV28	TGTGCCAGCAGTTTAAAACAATTCGCCTCTGGAAACACCATATATTTT	CASSLKQFASGNTIYF
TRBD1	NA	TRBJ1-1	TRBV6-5	TGTGCCAGCAGGCAAGGGGGCTTTACGGCTTTCTTT	CASRQGGFTAFF